This entry lists 28 T cell receptor delta chains sequenced from one sample in a study of γδ T cells in repeated Plasmodium falciparum infection. Bulk repertoires came from Vgamma9/Vdelta2+ or Vdelta2-negative gammadelta T cells flow-sorted from PBMC. TCRdb ran CATT on the multiplex PCR reads. The sample lists under 65,000 delta-chain clones, 1.7% occurring once. Input material: gamma-delta T cells from blood. These receptors all come from a pool of human donors (malaria-infected and uninfected, not separated).

To note about this clone: TCRdb's listed protein matches a much larger clone and diverges from this DNA's translation at residue 20, likely through a read error; the protein shown comes from the DNA. The gene calls are TRDV1 and TRDJ1; maybe TRDD2 (7 bases). No J segment appears in TCRdb, so it was assigned here by matching the sequence to germline. CDR1 and CDR2 from the germline V gene are TSWWSYY and QGS. CDR3 length: 24 residues. Here the CDR3 reads CALGELGFLLPRRFLGRNTNKLIF. DNA of the CDR3: TGTGCTCTTGGGGAACTCGGTTTCTTACTTCCTAGACGATTCCTGGGGCGAAACACCAATAAACTCATCTTT.

Concerning this clone: TCRdb's protein for this DNA is that of a much larger clone and differs from the translation at residue 5, likely a read error; the protein shown is the DNA translation. This chain uses TRDV1 with TRDJ1; D is possibly TRDD3 (8 bases). TCRdb is silent on the J gene; assignment here came from matching the DNA to germline. CDR1 and CDR2 (germline): TSWWSYY, QGS. The CDR3 is 21 residues long. V was shortened by 4 bases and J by 2 bases, with 32 bases between the two germline ends. The CDR3 region is CALGGLKSFLKYWGDTDKLIF. CDR3 DNA: TGTGCTCTTGGGGGACTGAAGAGCTTCCTAAAGTACTGGGGGGATACCGATAAACTCATCTTT.

This clone was detected many times. The TCRdb protein comes from a much larger clone and disagrees with this DNA's translation at residue 13, likely due to a read error; the protein given here is derived from the DNA. The chain combines TRDV2 with TRDJ1; the match to TRDD3 covers 13 bases. Assignment of the J gene here rests on matching the DNA to germline, because TCRdb gives none. The CDR3 is made up of 21 amino acids. Trimming removed 2 bases from V and 0 bases from J; junction bases left unmatched: 17. Germline CDR1 reads GEAIGNYY; CDR2 reads EKD. DNA of the CDR3: TGTGCCTGTGACATCAAGAACTGGGGGATACGCCCCCCCGTTTACACCGATAAACTCATCTTT. Translating it yields CACDIKNWGIRPPVYTDKLIF.

This clone was recorded at least ten times. The CDR3 here is CALGELWKAFLGGYATSPDKLIF. CDR3 nucleotides: TGTGCTCTTGGGGAACTATGGAAGGCCTTCCTAGGGGGATACGCCACTTCGCCCGATAAACTCATCTTT. V and J are TRDV1 and TRDJ1; 10 nucleotides agree with TRDD3. J was trimmed by 3 bases and V by 0 bases; bases with no gene match: 25. The CDR3 is made up of 23 amino acids. Germline assignment: CDR1 TSWWSYY and CDR2 QGS.

This clone was observed a few times. TCRdb assigns this DNA the protein of a much larger clone, which departs from its translation at residue 13; this likely reflects a read error, and the protein shown comes from translating the DNA. The chain links TRDV1 to TRDJ1; D might be TRDD2 (5 bases). The J gene was not available in TCRdb and was assigned here by matching the DNA to germline segments. Germline-derived CDR1 and CDR2 are TSWWSYY and QGS. The ends were cut back, 3 bases at V and 0 bases at J, with 29 bases in the middle. The CDR3 is 21 amino acids. In DNA form, the CDR3 reads TGTGCTCTTGGGGACCCTAAAGATTCCTCCATACTGAACCTATACACCGATAAACTCATCTTT. The encoded protein is CALGDPKDSSILNLYTDKLIF.

This clone is judged medium-sized. The rearrangement links TRDV2 to TRDJ1, with TRDD3 identical over 13 bases. The germline gives CDR1 GEAIGNYY, CDR2 EKD. This CDR3 is 18 amino acids long. V shed 3 bases, J shed 0 bases, and the junction held 9 bases outside the gene matches. The CDR3 loop reads CACDQLGDTREYTDKLIF. The CDR3 coding sequence is TGTGCCTGTGACCAACTGGGGGATACGAGAGAGTACACCGATAAACTCATCTTT.

To note about this clone: A single base is all that separates this from a far larger clone, so a read error is likely. The sample has other DNA sequences that encode this CDR3 too. The J gene has no call, while the V gene is TRDV3; the table's TRDD3 call for D was not verified on the DNA. Germline lookup yields CDR1 TVYSNPD and CDR2 GDNSRS (reference sequence). The CDR3 runs to 21 residues. CDR3 loop: CASSGGPKTYWGRIPEHKLIF. The DNA of the CDR3 is TGTGCCTCTTCTGGGGGTCCTAAAACCTACTGGGGGAGGATCCCGGAACATAAGCTCATCTTT.

This clone was counted a few times. This probably arose from a read error, given a far larger clone one base away. Other DNA variants within this sample encode the same CDR3. The rearrangement links TRDV2 to TRDJ3, with 7 bases fitting TRDD3. Since TCRdb gives no J gene, matching the DNA to germline was used here to assign it. Germline CDR1 reads GEAIGNYY; CDR2 reads EKD. V shed 3 bases and J 1 base; nucleotides not matched to a gene: 20. The CDR3 consists of 22 residues. The CDR3 here is CACDDVQSEDTNSSWDTRQMFF. DNA of the CDR3: TGTGCCTGTGACGACGTTCAATCCGAGGATACGAACTCATCCTGGGACACCCGACAGATGTTTTTC.

There are a few counts of this clone. This likely reflects a read error, since a far larger clone is one base away. Other DNA sequences of this sample code for an identical CDR3. The V gene is TRDV1, the J gene TRDJ1; 12 nucleotides match TRDD3. This CDR3 has 23 residues. CDR1 TSWWSYY and CDR2 QGS come from the germline V gene. Here the CDR3 reads CALGARLPIPYWGIPNFTDKLIF. The CDR3 nucleotides are TGTGCTCTTGGGGCGCGACTTCCTATCCCGTACTGGGGGATACCGAACTTTACCGACAAACTCATCTTT.

This clone was seen a handful of times. A far larger clone is one base from this, pointing to a likely read error. This CDR3 is also generated by other DNA sequences in the sample. The rearrangement joins TRDV1 to TRDJ1; D not certain. Germline assignment: CDR1 TSWWSYY and CDR2 QGS. The CDR3 sequence is 16 residues long. The CDR3 coding sequence is TGTGCTCTTGGGGTCGCTCCCACCCAGTACACCGATAAGCTCATCTTT. Translation: CALGVAPTQYTDKLIF.

This clone was seen ten or more times. For this DNA, TCRdb reports the protein of a much larger clone, which diverges at residue 4, most likely from a read error; the protein presented here is translated directly from the DNA. V and J are TRDV1 and TRDJ1; TRDD3 agrees at 12 bases. Germline CDR1 and CDR2: TSWWSYY and QGS. The CDR3 loop spans 20 amino acids. CDR3 region: CALREQERILLGDTSDKLIF. CDR3 in DNA: TGTGCTCTTAGGGAACAGGAGAGGATTCTACTGGGGGATACTTCAGATAAACTCATCTTT.

This clone was seen many times. A read error likely explains why the TCRdb protein, taken from a much larger clone, differs from this DNA's translation at residue 9; the protein shown is translated from the DNA. This rearrangement joins TRDV1 to TRDJ1; 9 nucleotides align to TRDD3. Since TCRdb gives no J gene, matching the DNA to germline was used here to assign it. V was clipped by 2 bases and J by 8 bases; unmatched bases: 15. CDR1 and CDR2 (germline): TSWWSYY, QGS. The length of the CDR3 is 17 residues. The CDR3 loop reads CALGEIPSSTGGAKLIF. The CDR3 nucleotides read TGTGCTCTTGGGGAAATCCCTTCCTCTACTGGGGGAGCCAAACTCATCTTT.

This clone was found many times. A read error is likely here: a far larger clone is one base away. This same CDR3 is encoded by further DNA sequences in the sample. This chain connects TRDV1 to TRDJ1, with 12 nucleotides matching TRDD3. After removal of 5 bases from V and 1 base from J, the junction contained 26 bases not matched to a gene. The CDR3 consists of 23 residues. Germline CDR1 TSWWSYY, CDR2 QGS. The CDR3 region has the DNA TGTGCTCTTGGGAGAAGGGTAGTTACCCGAAAACTGGGGGATACTCCCAGCACCGATAAACTCATCTTT. Amino acid sequence: CALGRRVVTRKLGDTPSTDKLIF.

Worth noting for this clone: This likely stems from a read error, as it lies one base from a far larger clone. Additional DNA sequences in this sample encode the identical CDR3. This CDR3 is CACDTYREEEDIRGYTDKLIF. The CDR3 DNA sequence: TGTGCCTGTGACACATATCGGGAAGAAGAGGATATTCGGGGGTACACCGATAAACTCATCTTT. The chain carries TRDV2 and TRDJ1, with D tentatively TRDD3 (5 bases). TCRdb carries no J gene annotation; the J gene was assigned here by matching the DNA with germline. V was trimmed by 1 base and J by 0 bases, leaving 29 bases between them. CDR3 length: 21 amino acids. CDR1 is GEAIGNYY, CDR2 EKD, per germline.

This clone was seen many times. The protein recorded in TCRdb matches a much larger clone and deviates from this DNA's translation at residue 17, suggesting a read error; the protein here is obtained by translating the DNA. The J segment was not called; the V segment is TRDV1; the listed D gene, TRDD3, was not tested against the DNA. Germline V lookup: CDR1 TSWWSYY, CDR2 QGS. This CDR3 spans 18 amino acids. Here the CDR3 DNA reads TGTGCTCTTGGGGAACTTACCCTACGGCGCTACGCAGTCAGACCCCTGACCTTT. This sequence encodes CALGELTLRRYAVRPLTF.

This clone was recorded many times. A far larger clone is just one base off, so this is likely a read error. The same CDR3 arises from other DNA sequences in this sample as well. The CDR3 is CALGTSIPTVWEYTDKLIF. The CDR3 nucleotides read TGTGCTCTTGGGACCTCTATTCCTACAGTGTGGGAGTACACCGATAAGCTCATCTTT. The V call is TRDV1, the J call TRDJ1; 7 bases line up with TRDD2. This CDR3 region has 19 residues. The germline gives CDR1 TSWWSYY, CDR2 QGS.

In its sample, this clone was seen a few times. TCRdb's protein for this DNA is that of a much larger clone and differs from the translation at residue 3, likely a read error; the protein shown is the DNA translation. The chain links TRDV1 to TRDJ1, with a weak D call TRDD3 (6 bases). The germline V and J ends were trimmed by 10 bases and 0 bases, with 15 bases remaining between them. The CDR3 spans 14 residues. CDR1 is TSWWSYY and CDR2 is QGS in the germline V gene. CDR3 nucleotide sequence: TGTGCTCCCTGGGGACGATCGTACACCGATAAACTCATCTTT. Amino acids: CAPWGRSYTDKLIF.

Comments on this clone: The translation of this DNA and the TCRdb protein of a much larger clone differ at residue 17, probably owing to a read error; the protein shown here is translated from the DNA. Written as DNA, the CDR3 is TGTGCCTTTAGCCCCAGACATCCTACGAACCCCTCGGTACTAGTTAAACCCATCTTT. Protein sequence: CAFSPRHPTNPSVLVKPIF. The rearrangement uses TRDV3 and TRDJ1, with TRDD2 as a possible D gene (6 bases). Germline CDR1 is TVYSNPD and CDR2 is GDNSRS (reference sequence). The CDR3 extends over 19 amino acids.

This clone appeared a few times. This DNA's translation and the protein TCRdb lists, from a much larger clone, do not match at residue 9, likely due to a read error; the protein shown is translated from the DNA. The chain employs TRDV1 and TRDJ1; 7 nucleotides match TRDD3. No J segment appears in TCRdb, so it was assigned here by matching the sequence to germline. The junction had 28 bases not matched to a gene; V was cut back by 0 bases and J by 9 bases. The CDR3 loop spans 21 amino acids. Per the germline V gene, CDR1 is TSWWSYY and CDR2 is QGS. The CDR3 here is CALGELAPWPSVWGSLFQLIF. CDR3 DNA: TGTGCTCTTGGGGAACTAGCCCCTTGGCCTTCAGTCTGGGGGTCCCTGTTCCAACTCATCTTT.

This clone has ten or more counts. This probably arose from a read error, given a far larger clone one base away. The sample holds other DNA sequences that translate to the same CDR3. V gene TRDV1 combines with J gene TRDJ1; TRDD3 matches at 9 bases. Germline CDR1 is TSWWSYY and CDR2 is QGS. The CDR3 totals 18 residues. Here the CDR3 DNA reads TGTGCCCTTGGGGAACGGACTGGGGGACGTGAGTACACCGATAAACTCATCTTT. This encodes CALGERTGGREYTDKLIF.

A remark on this clone: A read error is the likely source, as a far larger clone sits one nucleotide away. Additional DNA sequences in this sample encode the identical CDR3. This chain joins TRDV1 and TRDJ1; D perhaps matches TRDD3 (5 bases). As TCRdb names no J gene, one was assigned here on the basis of a DNA match to germline. Germline V gives CDR1 TSWWSYY, CDR2 QGS. CDR3 length equals 13 residues. The CDR3 bases are TGTGCCCTTGGGGAACTATGGACCCCCCGACTCATCTTT. As protein: CALGELWTPRLIF.

Worth noting for this clone: The TCRdb protein, from a much larger clone, departs from this DNA's translation at residue 16, likely by read error; the protein shown derives from the DNA. CDR3 DNA sequence: TGTGCTCTTGGGGAACCCAACTGGGGGATAGAGAGCCCAGGGTACGCCGATAAACTCATCTTT. Protein: CALGEPNWGIESPGYADKLIF. This sequence joins TRDV1 and TRDJ1, with 11 nucleotides matching TRDD3. There are 21 residues in the CDR3. Trimming at V came to 1 base and at J to 3 bases, leaving 19 bases not matched to a gene. Germline loops: CDR1 TSWWSYY, CDR2 QGS.

This clone was recorded many times. TCRdb's entry gives the protein of a much larger clone, which mismatches this DNA's translation at residue 4, likely from a read error; the protein reported here is translated from the DNA. This sequence joins TRDV1 and TRDJ1, with a tentative D call TRDD3 (5 bases). Looked up from germline, CDR1 is TSWWSYY and CDR2 is QGS. The CDR3 covers 18 residues. CDR3 sequence (DNA): TGTGCTCTTGAGGAAGTGGGAGGGATCCCATCCTACACCGATAAACTCATCTTT. Translation: CALEEVGGIPSYTDKLIF.

Comment on this clone: A far more abundant clone sits one base away, making this likely a read error. Other DNA sequences of this sample code for an identical CDR3. This chain links TRDV2 with TRDJ1; D is unresolved. The J gene is not listed in TCRdb, so it was assigned here from a DNA match to germline. The CDR3 is 11 amino acids. CDR1 and CDR2 from the germline V gene are GEAIGNYY and EKD. In nucleotides, the CDR3 is TGCGCCTGTGACACCGAGGGTAAACTCATCTTT. Its translation is CACDTEGKLIF.

With respect to this clone: With a far larger clone one base away, a read error is the likely cause. The same CDR3 arises from other DNA sequences in this sample as well. The chain is built from TRDV3 and TRDJ1; TRDD3 matches 11 bases. CDR3 length equals 25 residues. Germline V gene lookup returns CDR1 TVYSNPD and CDR2 GDNSRS (reference sequence). CDR3 DNA: TGTGCCTTCCCACTAAGCTTCCACGTTCTACATTCGGTACTGGGGGATAAGGAGCACACCGATAAACTTATCTTT. This codes for CAFPLSFHVLHSVLGDKEHTDKLIF.

There are a few counts of this clone. A far larger clone is one base from this, pointing to a likely read error. The same CDR3 arises from other DNA sequences in this sample as well. V gene TRDV1 combines with J gene TRDJ4, with no clear D. The J gene is absent in TCRdb and was assigned here via DNA matching to germline. Trimming cost V 0 bases and J 1 base, with 21 bases left between them. CDR1 and CDR2 from the germline V gene are TSWWSYY and QGS. CDR3 length equals 18 residues. CDR3 DNA sequence: TGTGCTCTTGGGGAACTTACTCTACGGCGCTACGCAGTCAGACCCCTGATCTTT. Its translation: CALGELTLRRYAVRPLIF.

This clone was counted many times. The TCRdb record carries a much larger clone's protein, which differs from this DNA's translation at residue 5; a read error is the likely cause, and the protein listed here is the DNA translation. The V and J genes are TRDV1 and TRDJ1; perhaps TRDD2 as D (5 bases). Germline matching of the DNA provided the J gene here, since TCRdb leaves it blank. CDR3 length equals 18 residues. Trimming shortened V by 4 bases and J by 1 base, and 22 bases separated the two germline ends. Germline V lookup: CDR1 TSWWSYY, CDR2 QGS. CDR3 amino acids: CALGGYFPTEPRTDKLIF. The CDR3 DNA follows: TGTGCTCTTGGGGGATATTTCCCTACGGAGCCCCGCACCGATAAACTCATCTTT.

Regarding this clone: This DNA translates differently at residue 5 from the TCRdb protein, which is that of a much larger clone; a read error is likely, and the protein shown is the DNA's own translation. J is TRDJ1 and V is TRDV3, with 9 bases that match TRDD2. The CDR3 length is 21 residues. CDR1 TVYSNPD and CDR2 GDNSRS come from the germline V gene (reference sequence). V shed 4 bases and J 0 bases; nucleotides not matched to a gene: 27. CDR3 residues: CASKRPSYFLPGRRHTDKLIF. The DNA of the CDR3 is TGTGCCTCTAAGCGGCCTTCCTACTTCCTCCCGGGGCGACGCCACACCGATAAACTCATCTTT.